The rows below give T cell receptor beta chains drawn from one sample of a study of OX40 agonist ivuxolimab in advanced cancers. Using immunoSEQ multiplex PCR, the repertoire was profiled, and TCRdb retains in-frame clones only, with some absent. The sample consists of 84,000 or so clones, about 88% of them appearing once. This sample comprised CD4+ or CD8+ T cells sorted from blood, obtained in a trial of the OX40 agonist ivuxolimab. The receptors shown here come from an adult with an advanced solid tumor such as melanoma, head and neck, liver or kidney cancer. The CDR3 runs from the conserved cysteine through the conserved F or W. Fields, in order: clone size, D gene, V gene, J gene, CDR3 DNA, CDR3 protein. The D gene is left open where the match is weak. Expanded clones are given a class, and other clones once, few, many or no size at all.

size: .
D: .
V: TRBV30
J: TRBJ1-2
DNA: TGTGCCTGGAGTGTACGGGTGTCAGGGGCTAACTATGGCTACACCTTC
CDR3: CAWSVRVSGANYGYTF

size: .
D: .
V: TRBV21-1
J: TRBJ1-3
DNA: .
CDR3: CASSLGVSVGPGNTIYF

size: .
D: .
V: TRBV7-8
J: TRBJ2-1
DNA: TGTGCCAGCAGCTTAGATTCCGGGGGGCTCGCCAATGAGCAGTTCTTC
CDR3: CASSLDSGGLANEQFF

size: .
D: .
V: TRBV28
J: TRBJ2-7
DNA: TGTGCCAGCAGCAGCCCCCGGGGCAGGGAAGGGTCCAACGAGCAGTACTTC
CDR3: CASSSPRGREGSNEQYF

size: .
D: TRBD2
V: TRBV5-1
J: TRBJ2-7
DNA: TGCGCCAGCAGGCCGGGACTAGCCCTCCCCTACGAGCAGTACTTC
CDR3: CASRPGLALPYEQYF

size: .
D: .
V: TRBV6-5
J: TRBJ2-5
DNA: TGTGCCAGCAGTTACAGAGGAGGGGGCGCGGCGGAGACCCAGTACTTC
CDR3: CASSYRGGGAAETQYF

size: .
D: .
V: TRBV10-1
J: TRBJ2-7
DNA: TGCGCCAGCAGTGATTGGGGCCAGCGCTCCTACGAGCAGTACTTC
CDR3: CASSDWGQRSYEQYF

size: .
D: .
V: TRBV9
J: TRBJ2-5
DNA: TGTGCCAGCAGCGTTACAGGGATCCAAGAGACCCAGTACTTC
CDR3: CASSVTGIQETQYF

size: .
D: .
V: TRBV7-2
J: TRBJ2-5
DNA: TGTGCCAGCAGCTACCAGAGCGGAGTAGTGGAGACCCAGTACTTC
CDR3: CASSYQSGVVETQYF

size: .
D: TRBD1
V: TRBV25-1
J: TRBJ1-3
DNA: TGTGCCAGCAGTGAGGCAGGGGGTCCTGGAAACACCATATATTTT
CDR3: CASSEAGGPGNTIYF

size: .
D: .
V: TRBV11-3
J: TRBJ2-5
DNA: TGTGCCAGCAGCTTACGAACAGGCGCCCAAGAGACCCAGTACTTC
CDR3: CASSLRTGAQETQYF

size: .
D: .
V: TRBV6-6
J: TRBJ1-1
DNA: TGTGCCAGCAGCATAAATATGAACACTGAAGCTTTCTTT
CDR3: CASSINMNTEAFF

size: .
D: TRBD1
V: TRBV27
J: TRBJ2-2
DNA: TGTGCCAGCAGTTTAGTGATGGGACAGGGGACCGGGGAGCTGTTTTTT
CDR3: CASSLVMGQGTGELFF

size: once
D: .
V: TRBV6-5
J: TRBJ1-6
DNA: TGTGCCAGCACTGCCTGGGAGAATTCACCCCTCCACTTT
CDR3: CASTAWENSPLHF

size: .
D: TRBD1
V: TRBV5-4
J: TRBJ1-1
DNA: TGTGCCAGCAGTTCGGGACAGGGAAGGACTGAAGCTTTCTTT
CDR3: CASSSGQGRTEAFF

size: .
D: .
V: TRBV5-1
J: TRBJ2-5
DNA: TGCGCCAGCAGCTTGGCGAGCAGGCAAGAGACCCAGTACTTC
CDR3: CASSLASRQETQYF

size: few
D: .
V: TRBV25-1
J: TRBJ1-3
DNA: TGTGCCAGCAGTCGTCCCGGATCTGGAAACACCATATATTTT
CDR3: CASSRPGSGNTIYF

size: .
D: .
V: TRBV6-1
J: TRBJ1-3
DNA: TGTGCCAGCAGGATCTCCTCTGGAAACACCATATATTTT
CDR3: CASRISSGNTIYF

size: once
D: .
V: TRBV11-2
J: TRBJ1-2
DNA: TGTGCCAGCAGCTTAGGGATAAGGGACATGCGCGGCTACACCTTC
CDR3: CASSLGIRDMRGYTF

size: .
D: TRBD2
V: TRBV11-2
J: TRBJ2-2
DNA: TGTGCCAGCAGCTTCTTTAGCGGGGGGAGCACCGAGGAGCTGTTTTTT
CDR3: CASSFFSGGSTEELFF

size: .
D: .
V: TRBV27
J: TRBJ2-3
DNA: TGTGCCAGCAGTTTCAGTACGGGTTTCTTTGAGCACGGCACAGATACGCAGTATTTT
CDR3: CASSFSTGFFEHGTDTQYF

size: .
D: .
V: TRBV7-6
J: TRBJ1-2
DNA: TGTGCCAGCAGCCAAACGGAGGGGACCTATGGCTACACCTTC
CDR3: CASSQTEGTYGYTF

size: .
D: TRBD2
V: TRBV19
J: TRBJ2-1
DNA: TGTGCAACTCGAGCGGGGGGGCGGAATGAGCAGTTCTTC
CDR3: CATRAGGRNEQFF

size: .
D: .
V: TRBV19
J: TRBJ2-7
DNA: TGTGCCACCTCCAGGGAGGCGGGTCCGACCTACGAGCAGTACTTC
CDR3: CATSREAGPTYEQYF

size: .
D: TRBD1
V: TRBV4-3
J: TRBJ2-7
DNA: TGCGCCAGCAGCCATGACTCAGGGGGCTCCTACGAGCAGTACTTC
CDR3: CASSHDSGGSYEQYF

size: .
D: .
V: TRBV9
J: TRBJ2-3
DNA: TGTGCCAGCAGCGTATCCTCAGATACGCAGTATTTT
CDR3: CASSVSSDTQYF

size: .
D: .
V: TRBV11-1
J: TRBJ2-5
DNA: TGTGCCAGCAGCCTAGGAGGGGCAGGAGTGGAAGAGACCCAGTACTTC
CDR3: CASSLGGAGVEETQYF

size: .
D: .
V: TRBV7-2
J: TRBJ1-2
DNA: TGTGCCAGCAGCTTACAGGGGACTAACTATGGCTACACCTTC
CDR3: CASSLQGTNYGYTF

size: .
D: TRBD2
V: TRBV7-8
J: TRBJ2-2
DNA: TGTGCCAGCAGGCAGCACCGGGGGGAAGGGACCGGGGAGCTGTTTTTT
CDR3: CASRQHRGEGTGELFF

size: .
D: .
V: TRBV6-5
J: TRBJ1-2
DNA: TGTGCCAGCAGTTACTCGCCGACGGCAAATTATGGCTACACCTTC
CDR3: CASSYSPTANYGYTF

size: .
D: .
V: TRBV19
J: TRBJ1-3
DNA: TGTGCCAGTAGTCTCCGGGACTCTGGAAACACCATATATTTT
CDR3: CASSLRDSGNTIYF

size: .
D: .
V: TRBV19
J: TRBJ2-4
DNA: TGTGCCAGTAGTACCGGAGGGGACATAGCCAAAAACATTCAGTACTTC
CDR3: CASSTGGDIAKNIQYF

size: .
D: TRBD1
V: TRBV5-1
J: TRBJ1-4
DNA: TGCGCCAGCAGCTTGGGGACAGGGGCAGCAACTAATGAAAAACTGTTTTTT
CDR3: CASSLGTGAATNEKLFF

size: few
D: .
V: TRBV4-2
J: TRBJ2-7
DNA: TGTGCCAGCAGCCAAGAACGGGTCTCCTACGAGCAGTACTTC
CDR3: CASSQERVSYEQYF

size: .
D: .
V: TRBV27
J: TRBJ2-1
DNA: TGTGCCAGCAGTCTCCGACGGAAACAAAGGGACAATGAGCAGTTCTTC
CDR3: CASSLRRKQRDNEQFF

size: .
D: .
V: TRBV29-1
J: TRBJ2-7
DNA: TGCAGCGCGGTTGGTGAGGGGGTCTACGAGCAGTACTTC
CDR3: CSAVGEGVYEQYF

size: .
D: TRBD1
V: TRBV7-2
J: TRBJ1-2
DNA: TGTGCCAGCAGCTCCCGGGACAGCCTTTATGGCTACACCTTC
CDR3: CASSSRDSLYGYTF

size: .
D: .
V: TRBV2
J: TRBJ2-3
DNA: TGTGCCAGCAGTGAAGCGCGTACAGATACGCAGTATTTT
CDR3: CASSEARTDTQYF

size: .
D: .
V: TRBV6-5
J: TRBJ1-6
DNA: TGTGCCAGCAGTTACCGTGGACGGATAAATTCACCCCTCCACTTT
CDR3: CASSYRGRINSPLHF

size: .
D: .
V: TRBV4-3
J: TRBJ1-6
DNA: TGCGCCAGCAGTCGATCGACAGCCAATTCACCCCTCCACTTT
CDR3: CASSRSTANSPLHF

size: once
D: TRBD2
V: TRBV27
J: TRBJ2-1
DNA: TGTGCCAGCAGTCCCCTCGGTAGCGGGACGTTCTTC
CDR3: CASSPLGSGTFF

size: .
D: .
V: TRBV4-3
J: TRBJ1-3
DNA: TGCGCCAGCAGCCAAGAGCGGGGCGGCCGAAACACCATATATTTT
CDR3: CASSQERGGRNTIYF

size: .
D: .
V: TRBV19
J: TRBJ1-3
DNA: TGTGCCAGTAGTCCGGCTGCTGGAAACACCATATATTTT
CDR3: CASSPAAGNTIYF

size: .
D: .
V: TRBV5-6
J: TRBJ1-1
DNA: TGTGCCAGCAGCTTCGGACGCGAGGCTTTCTTT
CDR3: CASSFGREAFF

size: .
D: .
V: TRBV7-2
J: TRBJ1-6
DNA: TGTGCCAGCAGCGAGCGGTATTCTTCACCCCTCCACTTT
CDR3: CASSERYSSPLHF

size: .
D: .
V: TRBV7-2
J: TRBJ2-1
DNA: TGTGCCAGCAGCTATCGCTTTCGGGGGGCCGGGAATGAGCAGTTCTTC
CDR3: CASSYRFRGAGNEQFF

size: .
D: TRBD1
V: TRBV30
J: TRBJ1-3
DNA: TGTGCCTGGACTTATTACAGGGGCGATGGAAACACCATATATTTT
CDR3: CAWTYYRGDGNTIYF

size: few
D: .
V: TRBV29-1
J: TRBJ1-2
DNA: TGCAGCGTTGGGGGCAGGGATGGCTACACCTTC
CDR3: CSVGGRDGYTF

size: .
D: .
V: TRBV6-5
J: TRBJ2-6
DNA: TGTGCCAGCAGTTACTCTTCGGGCTCTGGGGCCAACGTCCTGACTTTC
CDR3: CASSYSSGSGANVLTF

size: .
D: .
V: TRBV30
J: TRBJ1-2
DNA: TGTGCCTGGAGTGTACTAGGGAGCTATGGCTACACCTTC
CDR3: CAWSVLGSYGYTF

size: .
D: .
V: TRBV27
J: TRBJ2-7
DNA: TGTGCCAGCAGGCCCGGGACACCTCGCCCCGAGCAGTACTTC
CDR3: CASRPGTPRPEQYF

size: once
D: TRBD2
V: TRBV5-4
J: TRBJ2-7
DNA: TGTGCCAGCAGCTTACCGGGACTAGCGGGCGTGCCGTCGAAAGAGCAGTACTTC
CDR3: CASSLPGLAGVPSKEQYF

size: .
D: TRBD1
V: TRBV30
J: TRBJ2-1
DNA: TGTGCCTGGAGGGGACAGGGGGCCGGTGAGCAGTTCTTC
CDR3: CAWRGQGAGEQFF